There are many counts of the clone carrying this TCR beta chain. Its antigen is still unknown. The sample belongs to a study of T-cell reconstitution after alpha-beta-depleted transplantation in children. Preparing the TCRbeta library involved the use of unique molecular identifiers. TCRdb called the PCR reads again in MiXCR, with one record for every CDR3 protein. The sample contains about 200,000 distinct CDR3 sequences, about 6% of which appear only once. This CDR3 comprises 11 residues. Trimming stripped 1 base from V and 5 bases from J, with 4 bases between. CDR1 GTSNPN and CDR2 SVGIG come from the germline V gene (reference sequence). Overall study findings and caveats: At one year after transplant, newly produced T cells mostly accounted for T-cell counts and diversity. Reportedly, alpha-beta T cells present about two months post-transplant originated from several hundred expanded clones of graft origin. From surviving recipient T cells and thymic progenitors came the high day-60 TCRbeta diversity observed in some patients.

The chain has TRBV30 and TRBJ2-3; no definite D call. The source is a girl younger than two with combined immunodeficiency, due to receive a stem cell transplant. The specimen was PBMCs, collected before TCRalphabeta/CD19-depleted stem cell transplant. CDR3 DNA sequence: TGTGCCTGGAGTGGGGGAGATACGCAGTATTTT. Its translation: CAWSGGDTQYF.